One and the same sample provided the 25 T cell receptor beta chains below, sequenced in a study of human T cells and chemical hapten exposure. TCRdb re-called the RACE reads with MiXCR, one entry per CDR3 protein. In the table there are 55,000 to 75,000 distinct CDR3 sequences, 9.5% to 15% of which are singletons. The time point denotes: patch test 3, about 24 weeks after DPC sensitization. Treatment meaning: therapeutic diphenylcyclopropenone sensitization with weekly scalp DPC. The specimen comprised whole blood, sampled in connection with sensitization to the hapten diphenylcyclopropenone (DPC). The source of these receptors is a young man with alopecia areata. Some clones in this sample may be carry-over from other donors' samples.

V and J are TRBV7-6 and TRBJ1-6; D call uncertain. Trimming removed 5 bases from V and 8 bases from J, with 10 bases in between. This CDR3 is built from 13 residues. CDR1 SGHVS and CDR2 FNYEAQ come from the germline V gene. DNA of the CDR3: TGTGCCAGCAGCCGACGGGTAGATTCACCCCTCCACTTT. Amino acids: CASSRRVDSPLHF. The entire variable domain, with the rest obtained from reference TRBV7-6 and TRBJ1-6, is as follows: GAGVSQSPRYKVTKRGQDVALRCDPISGHVSLYWYRQALGQGPEFLTYFNYEAQQDKSGLPNDRFSAERPEGSISTLTIQRTEQRDSAMYRCASSRRVDSPLHFGNGTRLTVT.

This clonotype has only a few counts. The CDR3 protein is CASSLTGSSYNSPLHF. In DNA, the CDR3 is TGTGCCAGCAGTTTGACAGGCAGCTCCTATAATTCACCCCTCCACTTT. The chain recombines TRBV28 with TRBJ1-6; a weak D match, TRBD1 (6 bases). V shed 3 bases and J shed 0 bases, with 9 bases lying between them. Germline assignment: CDR1 MDHEN and CDR2 SYDVKM. The CDR3 is 16 residues long.

The chain joins TRBV9 to TRBJ1-2, with D unclear. CDR3 length: 12 residues. Germline CDR1 and CDR2: SGDLS and YYNGEE. V dropped 0 bases and J dropped 6 bases, with 6 bases sitting between them. This CDR3 reads CASSVDGHGYTF. CDR3 DNA: TGTGCCAGCAGCGTAGATGGTCATGGCTACACCTTC.

This clonotype was detected many times. DNA of the CDR3: TGTGCCAGCAGCCAACCCCCCGTGGCGGAAGCTTTCTTT. It codes for CASSQPPVAEAFF. The rearrangement uses TRBV3-1 and TRBJ1-1; no reliable D call. The CDR3 runs 13 residues. Deletions cut 2 bases from V and 8 bases from J, with 12 bases between. Germline lookup yields CDR1 LGHDT and CDR2 YNNKEL (reference sequence). Using reference TRBV3-1 and TRBJ1-1 for the parts outside the CDR3, the full variable domain is DTAVSQTPKYLVTQMGNDKSIKCEQNLGHDTMYWYKQDSKKFLKIMFSYNNKELIINETVPNRFSPKSPDKAHLNLHINSLELGDSAVYFCASSQPPVAEAFFGQGTRLTVV.

This clonotype was seen repeatedly, ten times or more. This chain connects TRBV20-1 to TRBJ2-7; TRBD1 might be the D (6 bases). The CDR3 spans 13 residues. CDR1 and CDR2 from the germline V gene are DFQATT and SNEGSKA (reference sequence). V was clipped by 1 base and J by 3 bases, with 10 bases between them. The CDR3 nucleotides are TGCAGTGCTAGAGGGGTAGGGGGCTACGAGCAGTACTTC. Translation: CSARGVGGYEQYF.

This clonotype was seen repeatedly, ten times or more. This chain links TRBV2 with TRBJ2-7, with TRBD1 as a possible D gene (6 bases). Trimming pared 6 bases from V and 2 bases from J, leaving 14 bases between. Germline V gene data show CDR1 as SNHLY and CDR2 as FYNNEI. There are 14 residues in the CDR3. CDR3 nucleotide sequence: TGTGCCAGCAGCGTCTACAGGGTGACCTACGAGCAGTACTTC. Residues: CASSVYRVTYEQYF.

The chain carries TRBV7-2 and TRBJ1-1; 8 positions agree with TRBD1. The junction had 8 bases not matched to a gene; V was cut back by 2 bases and J by 3 bases. In germline, CDR1 is SGHTA, CDR2 FQGNSA. There are 16 residues in the CDR3. CDR3 loop: CASSLRGRDRYTEAFF. CDR3 nucleotides: TGTGCCAGCAGCTTAAGGGGACGGGACAGGTACACTGAAGCTTTCTTT.

V gene TRBV14 combines with J gene TRBJ1-3; D call uncertain. CDR1 is SGHDN, CDR2 FVKESK, per germline. This CDR3 contains 17 residues. Trimming cost V 0 bases and J 0 bases, with 12 bases left between them. The CDR3, as DNA: TGTGCCAGCAGCCAAGATGCCGGCCTCTACTCTGGAAACACCATATATTTT. Translating gives CASSQDAGLYSGNTIYF.

The sample holds a few counts of this clonotype. The rearrangement joins TRBV29-1 to TRBJ1-2, with 7 positions matching TRBD1. The CDR3 sequence is 13 residues long. Germline V gene data show CDR1 as SQVTM and CDR2 as ANQGSEA. Unmatched junction bases numbered 14, after V lost 6 bases and J lost 10 bases. This CDR3 reads CSVLPTGSIIYTF. CDR3 nucleotide sequence: TGCAGCGTACTCCCGACAGGGTCAATCATCTACACCTTC.

This clonotype appeared a few times. The rearrangement uses TRBV28 and TRBJ1-3; D gene uncertain. In germline, CDR1 is MDHEN, CDR2 SYDVKM. Trimming removed 5 bases at V and 3 bases at J, with 14 bases between. The CDR3 loop spans 15 amino acids. CDR3 amino acids: CASSPLGSIGNTIYF. DNA for the CDR3: TGTGCCAGCAGTCCGCTTGGTTCAATTGGAAACACCATATATTTT.

A remark on this clonotype: Since a much larger clone is just one base distant, this may be a read error. V usage is TRBV7-3 and J usage is TRBJ2-2; the D is unclear. The germline V and J ends were trimmed by 4 bases and 1 base, with 10 bases remaining between them. The CDR3 covers 15 residues. Germline V gene data show CDR1 as SGHTA and CDR2 as FQGTGA. The CDR3 DNA reads TGTGCCAGCAGCTACTACAAGGGGAACACCGGGGAGCTGTTTTTT. Translation: CASSYYKGNTGELFF.

This clonotype occurred a few times. V usage is TRBV7-9 and J usage is TRBJ1-4, with TRBD1 identical over 10 bases. Germline-derived CDR1 and CDR2 are SEHNR and FQNEAQ (reference sequence). The V segment lost 5 bases and the J segment 11 bases; nucleotides outside the gene matches: 5. The CDR3 has 13 residues. The CDR3 coding sequence is TGTGCCAGCAGCCTCGGACAGGGGGACAAACTGTTTTTT. Translating gives CASSLGQGDKLFF.

The table lists this clonotype with many counts. V and J are TRBV7-9 and TRBJ1-5; D is unresolved. The CDR3 has 14 amino acids. Per germline, CDR1 SEHNR and CDR2 FQNEAQ (reference sequence). Trimming took 0 bases from V and 2 from J, leaving 5 bases between them. The CDR3 loop reads CASSLAGRNQPQHF. The CDR3 DNA reads as TGTGCCAGCAGCTTAGCAGGACGCAATCAGCCCCAGCATTTT.

This chain links TRBV20-1 with TRBJ1-1; D unresolved. The ends were cut back, 5 bases at V and 3 bases at J, with 13 bases in the middle. This CDR3 spans 13 amino acids. CDR1 is DFQATT and CDR2 is SNEGSKA in the germline V gene (reference sequence). The CDR3 DNA reads as TGCAGTGCTGGAAGGGCAGCGGACACTGAAGCTTTCTTT. Residues: CSAGRAADTEAFF.

The chain has TRBV3-1 and TRBJ1-2; maybe TRBD1 (6 bases). CDR1 is LGHDT, CDR2 YNNKEL, per germline (reference sequence). There are 14 residues in the CDR3. Trimming removed 0 bases at V and 6 bases at J, with 11 bases between. The CDR3 DNA follows: TGTGCCAGCAGCCAAGAGGGGGGCAGGAATGGCTACACCTTC. It yields the protein CASSQEGGRNGYTF.

The V and J genes are TRBV9 and TRBJ1-1, with D unresolved. The CDR3 extends over 15 amino acids. Trimming left V 0 bases short and J 0 bases short, with 9 bases between. Germline V gives CDR1 SGDLS, CDR2 YYNGEE. CDR3 sequence (DNA): TGTGCCAGCAGCGTAGGTACAGCTTTGAACACTGAAGCTTTCTTT. Translated, it gives CASSVGTALNTEAFF.

The V and J genes are TRBV6-5 and TRBJ1-6, with 9 bases identical to TRBD1. V gave up 6 bases and J gave up 11 bases; unmatched junction bases: 14. Looked up from germline, CDR1 is MNHEY and CDR2 is SVGAGI. This CDR3 contains 16 residues. The CDR3 spells CASRPPGQGLITPLHF. CDR3 coding DNA: TGTGCCAGCAGACCTCCCGGACAGGGGTTAATAACACCCCTCCACTTT.

This clonotype was detected many times. The chain joins TRBV18 to TRBJ1-2; D unresolved. V was trimmed by 2 bases and J by 3 bases, leaving 7 bases between them. This CDR3 is built from 13 residues. Germline V gene data show CDR1 as KGHSH and CDR2 as LQKENI. The CDR3 protein is CASSPGKDYGYTF. CDR3 nucleotide sequence: TGTGCCAGCTCACCAGGGAAAGACTATGGCTACACCTTC.

At least ten counts were recorded for this clonotype. V usage is TRBV28 and J usage is TRBJ1-5, with D possibly being TRBD1 (5 bases). The length of the CDR3 is 16 residues. The germline V gene encodes CDR1 MDHEN and CDR2 SYDVKM. V was clipped by 5 bases and J by 3 bases, with 17 bases between them. In DNA, the CDR3 is TGTGCCAGCAGTGGGGGGTCGAGCCCCCCCAATCAGCCCCAGCATTTT. It specifies CASSGGSSPPNQPQHF.

This clonotype was counted ten times or more. The rearrangement links TRBV20-1 to TRBJ1-2, with D perhaps matching TRBD1 (5 bases). This CDR3 is 11 amino acids long. The V and J ends lost 3 bases and 10 bases respectively, with 12 bases between them. The germline gives CDR1 DFQATT, CDR2 SNEGSKA (reference sequence). CDR3 loop: CSASQGPIYTF. CDR3 bases: TGCAGTGCTAGTCAGGGTCCGATCTACACCTTC.

This sequence joins TRBV19 and TRBJ2-1, with 7 nucleotides matching TRBD1. The length of the CDR3 is 12 residues. Trimming removed 8 bases from V and 10 bases from J; junction bases left unmatched: 8. Germline V gene data show CDR1 as LNHDA and CDR2 as SQIVND (reference sequence). CDR3 nucleotide sequence: TGTGCCAGTGGTCACGGGACAGAAGAGCAGTTCTTC. The encoded protein is CASGHGTEEQFF.

This clonotype occurred a few times. This rearrangement joins TRBV28 to TRBJ1-2; a weak D match, TRBD1 (5 bases). Germline V gene lookup returns CDR1 MDHEN and CDR2 SYDVKM. V lost 5 bases and J 7 bases, leaving 14 bases between the germline ends. The length of the CDR3 is 13 residues. CDR3 loop: CASSTRRALGYTF. The CDR3 bases are TGTGCCAGCAGTACCCGCAGGGCCCTTGGCTACACCTTC.

This clonotype was seen at least ten times. This chain uses TRBV2 with TRBJ1-6; 9 bases match TRBD1. J gave up 9 bases and V 7 bases, and 13 bases lay outside the gene matches. The CDR3 length is 16 residues. Germline CDR1 and CDR2: SNHLY and FYNNEI. Here the CDR3 DNA reads TGTGCCAGCATCCCAACTAGCGGGACAGGGCGTTCACCCCTCCACTTT. Translated: CASIPTSGTGRSPLHF.

This clonotype appeared many times. The chain links TRBV20-1 to TRBJ2-5; D call uncertain. The CDR3 contains 13 residues. From germline, CDR1 is DFQATT and CDR2 SNEGSKA (reference sequence). Trimming removed 5 bases at V and 2 bases at J, with 12 bases between. The CDR3 loop is CSAFLRRQETQYF. The CDR3 DNA reads TGCAGTGCTTTCCTTCGGCGGCAAGAGACCCAGTACTTC.

The table lists this clonotype with many counts. The chain recombines TRBV5-1 with TRBJ1-1; D call uncertain. The CDR3 has 17 amino acids. V shed 0 bases and J shed 1 base, with 16 bases lying between them. From germline, CDR1 is SGHRS and CDR2 YFSETQ. CDR3 in DNA: TGCGCCAGCAGCTTGGGGCAGCCTTGGGGTACGAACACTGAAGCTTTCTTT. It encodes CASSLGQPWGTNTEAFF.